This is a list of T cell receptor beta chains from one sample in a study of regulatory T cells in long-lasting Graves disease. TCRdb re-called the multiplex PCR reads with MiXCR, one entry per CDR3 protein. The table shows 450,000 to 600,000 distinct CDR3 sequences, with roughly 13% occurring only once. These data were also filed under a second study, of T cells in Graves' hyperthyroidism and ophthalmopathy.

Sequences were derived from peripheral blood mononuclear cells (PBMCs), sampled at new diagnosis, from a patient treated with antithyroid drugs. Receptor source: a man aged 25-40 years with Graves disease. Both conserved end residues are part of each CDR3. Fields, in order: clone size, V gene, J gene, D gene, CDR3 DNA, CDR3 protein. The D gene is left open where the match is weak. Not every row has a clone size; where given, it reads once, few, many or a size class.

clone_size: many
v_call: TRBV19
j_call: TRBJ1-5
d_call: -
cdr3_nt: TGTGCCAGTAGTCCCTCGGGGGCTGGTCAGCCCCAGCATTTT
cdr3_aa: CASSPSGAGQPQHF

clone_size: few
v_call: TRBV3-1
j_call: TRBJ2-7
d_call: -
cdr3_nt: TGTGCCAGCAGCCAAAGCCTCAACGAGCAGTACTTC
cdr3_aa: CASSQSLNEQYF

clone_size: many
v_call: TRBV20-1
j_call: TRBJ2-3
d_call: TRBD2
cdr3_nt: TGCAGTGCTAGAGGTTTTTCAGCGGGATCTAGCACAGATACGCAGTATTTT
cdr3_aa: CSARGFSAGSSTDTQYF

clone_size: few
v_call: TRBV12-3/TRBV12-4
j_call: TRBJ2-1
d_call: -
cdr3_nt: TGTGCCTGCAGTTGGCGGTTGACCAGAGCCCAGGAGCAGTTCTTC
cdr3_aa: CACSWRLTRAQEQFF

clone_size: few
v_call: TRBV3-1
j_call: TRBJ1-2
d_call: TRBD1
cdr3_nt: TGTGCCAGCAGCCTCGGGACAGGGAAGGGTGGCTACACCTTC
cdr3_aa: CASSLGTGKGGYTF

clone_size: many
v_call: TRBV12-5
j_call: TRBJ2-5
d_call: -
cdr3_nt: TGTGCTAGTGGTTTAGGCGGTAAGGAGACCCAGTACTTC
cdr3_aa: CASGLGGKETQYF

clone_size: many
v_call: TRBV20-1
j_call: TRBJ2-1
d_call: -
cdr3_nt: TGCAGTGCTAGAGTCCACAGCTCCTACAATGAGCAGTTCTTC
cdr3_aa: CSARVHSSYNEQFF

clone_size: few
v_call: TRBV6-4
j_call: TRBJ2-2
d_call: TRBD2
cdr3_nt: TGTGCCAGCAGTGACAGCGGGAGCACCGGGGAGCTGTTTTTT
cdr3_aa: CASSDSGSTGELFF

clone_size: many
v_call: TRBV19
j_call: TRBJ2-7
d_call: TRBD2
cdr3_nt: TGTGCCAGTAGTATAGGTTCATCCATTAGCGGGGACCGCTACGAGCAGTACTTC
cdr3_aa: CASSIGSSISGDRYEQYF

clone_size: many
v_call: TRBV15
j_call: TRBJ2-5
d_call: TRBD2
cdr3_nt: TGTGCCACCAGCAGAGAGGTTAGGACTAGCGGGAGGTTGGTGACCCAGTACTTC
cdr3_aa: CATSREVRTSGRLVTQYF

clone_size: few
v_call: TRBV3-1
j_call: TRBJ2-1
d_call: TRBD2
cdr3_nt: TGTGCCAGCAGCCCAGGCGGGAGGGCCTACAATGAGCAGTTCTTC
cdr3_aa: CASSPGGRAYNEQFF

clone_size: many
v_call: TRBV7-3
j_call: TRBJ2-2
d_call: -
cdr3_nt: TGTGCCAGCAGCTCTCCAGGGACCGGGGAGCTGTTTTTT
cdr3_aa: CASSSPGTGELFF

clone_size: many
v_call: TRBV28
j_call: TRBJ2-1
d_call: TRBD2
cdr3_nt: TGTGCCAGCAGTTTATGGCTCATAATAGCGGGTGACCCCTCTCTCTACAATGAGCAGTTCTTC
cdr3_aa: CASSLWLIIAGDPSLYNEQFF

clone_size: -
v_call: TRBV10-3
j_call: TRBJ1-4
d_call: -
cdr3_nt: TGTGCCGCAAAGCGAGGGGCTAATGAAAAACTGTTTTTT
cdr3_aa: CAAKRGANEKLFF

clone_size: -
v_call: TRBV7-8
j_call: TRBJ1-2
d_call: -
cdr3_nt: TGTGCCAGCAGCTTAGGATTGGGGGGTAACTATGGCTACACCTTC
cdr3_aa: CASSLGLGGNYGYTF

clone_size: -
v_call: TRBV27
j_call: TRBJ2-3
d_call: -
cdr3_nt: TGTGCCAGCCGATGGGATCTGGGGGATACGCAGTATTTT
cdr3_aa: CASRWDLGDTQYF

clone_size: few
v_call: TRBV25-1
j_call: TRBJ2-3
d_call: TRBD2
cdr3_nt: TGTGCCAGCATAGGACTAGCGGCAGATACGCAGTATTTT
cdr3_aa: CASIGLAADTQYF

clone_size: many
v_call: TRBV3-1
j_call: TRBJ1-2
d_call: -
cdr3_nt: TGTGCCAGGCCCGCACGGTCCAGGGTGGACGGCTACACCTTC
cdr3_aa: CARPARSRVDGYTF

clone_size: many
v_call: TRBV20-1
j_call: TRBJ2-7
d_call: TRBD2
cdr3_nt: TGCAGTGCTCCCGGGACTAGCGCCTACGAGCAGTACTTC
cdr3_aa: CSAPGTSAYEQYF

clone_size: few
v_call: TRBV15
j_call: TRBJ1-3
d_call: -
cdr3_nt: TGTGCCACCAGCAGAGATCCTGGTTACTCTGGAAACACCATATATTTT
cdr3_aa: CATSRDPGYSGNTIYF

clone_size: -
v_call: TRBV9
j_call: TRBJ2-3
d_call: -
cdr3_nt: TGTGCCAGCAGCTCAGAGGGGCTCAGCACAGATACGCAGTATTTT
cdr3_aa: CASSSEGLSTDTQYF

clone_size: -
v_call: TRBV20-1
j_call: TRBJ2-3
d_call: -
cdr3_nt: TGCAGTGCTAGAAGACTTACCCCCACAGATACGCAGTATTTT
cdr3_aa: CSARRLTPTDTQYF

clone_size: many
v_call: TRBV12-3/TRBV12-4
j_call: TRBJ2-3
d_call: -
cdr3_nt: TGTGCCAGCACCACGGAAGGCATGCCAGATACGCAGTATTTT
cdr3_aa: CASTTEGMPDTQYF